This TCR beta chain was captured in a study of T cells after yellow fever vaccination. With 5 bases removed from V and 6 bases from J, the gap between germline ends came to 13 bases. There are 13 residues in the CDR3. Germline CDR1 is SEHNR and CDR2 is FQNEAQ (reference sequence). By 5'RACE template switching, TCR cDNA was produced, with a universal primer site and UMIs added in the process. From the 5' RACE reads, TCRdb called clonotypes with MiXCR, one entry per CDR3 protein. The table shows 160,000 or so distinct CDR3 sequences, with around 7% occurring only once. With respect to this clonotype: Its antigen is as yet unknown.

Study-level points and caveats: Re-detected after boosting: most primary clones, approximately 97% of CD4 and roughly 90% of CD8. The CD4 and CD8 compartments had a small share of their clonotypes in common.

The chain combines TRBV7-9 with TRBJ1-2; D is ambiguous. Sequenced here: CD4+ T cells sorted from PBMCs, sampled less than 6 days after the first yellow fever vaccination. This TCR came from a man between 18 and 29 years old who received the YFV17D yellow fever vaccine. This CDR3 reads CASSHSTDDGYTF. CDR3 in DNA: TGTGCCAGCAGCCATTCCACAGACGATGGCTACACCTTC. Using reference TRBV7-9 and TRBJ1-2 for the parts outside the CDR3, the full variable domain is DTGVSQNPRHKITKRGQNVTFRCDPISEHNRLYWYRQTLGQGPEFLTYFQNEAQLEKSRLLSDRFSAERPKGSFSTLEIQRTEQGDSAMYLCASSHSTDDGYTFGSGTRLTVV.